This is a list of T cell receptor beta chains from one sample in a study of T cell changes during pregnancy in multiple sclerosis. Data came from immunoSEQ multiplex PCR; TCRdb stores just in-frame clones and leaves some out. The sample yields about 65,000 clones, around 94% seen once. The sample consisted of CD8+ T cells from peripheral blood mononuclear cells, taken in the third trimester of pregnancy. The receptor set was obtained from a female donor in good health, enrolled as a control in a pregnancy study. CDR3s include the opening cysteine and the closing phenylalanine or tryptophan. Fields, in order: clone size, V gene, D gene, J gene, CDR3 protein, CDR3 DNA. D genes are given only for firm matches. Clone size is stated in some rows and not others, as once, few, many or a class when expanded.

clone size: .
V gene: TRBV6-1
D gene: .
J gene: TRBJ1-2
CDR3 protein: CASSEERSGGYTF
CDR3 DNA: TGTGCCAGCAGTGAAGAACGGTCAGGAGGCTACACCTTC

clone size: .
V gene: TRBV7-9
D gene: TRBD1
J gene: TRBJ2-6
CDR3 protein: CASSLLPGQGLLGANVLTF
CDR3 DNA: TGTGCCAGCAGCCTTCTTCCGGGACAGGGGCTCCTTGGGGCCAACGTCCTGACTTTC

clone size: once
V gene: TRBV9
D gene: .
J gene: TRBJ1-3
CDR3 protein: CASSKQPRTSSGNTIYF
CDR3 DNA: TGTGCCAGCAGCAAACAACCTAGGACAAGCTCTGGAAACACCATATATTTT

clone size: .
V gene: TRBV7-2
D gene: .
J gene: TRBJ2-1
CDR3 protein: CASSRDYNEQFF
CDR3 DNA: TGTGCCAGCAGCCGAGATTACAATGAGCAGTTCTTC

clone size: .
V gene: TRBV25-1
D gene: .
J gene: TRBJ2-7
CDR3 protein: CASSEQNRADEQYF
CDR3 DNA: TGTGCCAGCAGTGAACAGAACCGAGCGGACGAGCAGTACTTC

clone size: once
V gene: TRBV5-3
D gene: .
J gene: TRBJ1-2
CDR3 protein: CARSFSPTVYGYTF
CDR3 DNA: TGTGCCAGAAGCTTTTCCCCGACAGTCTATGGCTACACCTTC

clone size: .
V gene: TRBV6-1
D gene: .
J gene: TRBJ1-1
CDR3 protein: CASSDLAGVLNTEAFF
CDR3 DNA: TGTGCCAGCAGTGATCTCGCAGGGGTCCTGAACACTGAAGCTTTCTTT

clone size: few
V gene: TRBV4-2
D gene: .
J gene: TRBJ2-7
CDR3 protein: CASSQERDPSYEQYF
CDR3 DNA: TGTGCCAGCAGCCAAGAGAGGGATCCCTCCTACGAGCAGTACTTC

clone size: once
V gene: TRBV12-2
D gene: .
J gene: TRBJ1-1
CDR3 protein: CASRTGTELGIEESEAFF
CDR3 DNA: TGTGCAAGTCGCACCGGGACAGAGCTCGGGATAGAGGAGAGTGAAGCTTTCTTT

clone size: .
V gene: TRBV29-1
D gene: .
J gene: TRBJ1-1
CDR3 protein: CSVDGNTEAFF
CDR3 DNA: TGCAGCGTTGATGGCAACACTGAAGCTTTCTTT

clone size: .
V gene: TRBV7-8
D gene: .
J gene: TRBJ2-7
CDR3 protein: CASSLGSGSYEQYF
CDR3 DNA: TGTGCCAGCAGCTTAGGGTCAGGGTCCTACGAGCAGTACTTC

clone size: .
V gene: TRBV5-4
D gene: TRBD1
J gene: TRBJ1-5
CDR3 protein: CASSVDRGENQPQHF
CDR3 DNA: TGTGCCAGCAGCGTTGACAGGGGGGAGAATCAGCCCCAGCATTTT

clone size: .
V gene: TRBV13
D gene: TRBD1
J gene: TRBJ2-7
CDR3 protein: CASSSQDGQEKIYEQYF
CDR3 DNA: TGTGCCAGCAGCTCCCAGGATGGACAGGAGAAAATCTACGAGCAGTACTTC

clone size: .
V gene: TRBV7-2
D gene: TRBD2
J gene: TRBJ2-2
CDR3 protein: CASSPRTGLAGGPAGELFF
CDR3 DNA: TGTGCCAGCAGCCCACGAACGGGACTAGCGGGGGGGCCTGCCGGGGAGCTGTTTTTT

clone size: few
V gene: TRBV7-9
D gene: TRBD1
J gene: TRBJ1-1
CDR3 protein: CASSPDRGDTEAFF
CDR3 DNA: TGTGCCAGCAGCCCCGACAGGGGGGACACTGAAGCTTTCTTT

clone size: .
V gene: TRBV27
D gene: .
J gene: TRBJ1-1
CDR3 protein: CASSLGFGMNTEAFF
CDR3 DNA: TGTGCCAGCAGTTTGGGATTCGGGATGAACACTGAAGCTTTCTTT

clone size: few
V gene: TRBV2
D gene: .
J gene: TRBJ1-1
CDR3 protein: CASSPRVTEAFF
CDR3 DNA: TGTGCCAGCAGTCCCAGGGTAACTGAAGCTTTCTTT

clone size: .
V gene: TRBV19
D gene: .
J gene: TRBJ1-2
CDR3 protein: CARTGGYTF
CDR3 DNA: TGTGCCCGTACAGGGGGCTACACCTTC

clone size: once
V gene: TRBV7-9
D gene: TRBD1
J gene: TRBJ1-6
CDR3 protein: CASSLEWDRSSYNSPLHF
CDR3 DNA: TGTGCCAGCAGTCTGGAATGGGACAGAAGCTCCTATAATTCACCCCTCCACTTT

clone size: .
V gene: TRBV9
D gene: .
J gene: TRBJ1-5
CDR3 protein: CASSPGGQGGQPQHF
CDR3 DNA: TGTGCCAGCAGCCCGGGGGGCCAGGGCGGTCAGCCCCAGCATTTT

clone size: .
V gene: TRBV30
D gene: .
J gene: TRBJ1-5
CDR3 protein: CAWSIGRGNQPQHF
CDR3 DNA: TGTGCCTGGTCCATTGGGAGAGGCAATCAGCCCCAGCATTTT

clone size: .
V gene: TRBV18
D gene: .
J gene: TRBJ1-2
CDR3 protein: CASSQDTAYYGYTF
CDR3 DNA: TGTGCCAGCTCACAGGACACAGCCTACTATGGCTACACCTTC

clone size: once
V gene: TRBV5-1
D gene: .
J gene: TRBJ2-7
CDR3 protein: CASSPRQDPLYEQYF
CDR3 DNA: TGCGCCAGCAGCCCTAGACAGGACCCCTTATACGAGCAGTACTTC

clone size: .
V gene: TRBV7-9
D gene: TRBD2
J gene: TRBJ2-2
CDR3 protein: CASLWLSGGARAAGELFF
CDR3 DNA: TGTGCCAGCCTCTGGCTAAGCGGGGGGGCCCGTGCGGCCGGGGAGCTGTTTTTT

clone size: .
V gene: TRBV5-3
D gene: .
J gene: TRBJ2-1
CDR3 protein: CARSLGTTTYNEQFF
CDR3 DNA: TGTGCCAGAAGCTTGGGGACTACTACCTACAATGAGCAGTTCTTC

clone size: .
V gene: TRBV15
D gene: .
J gene: TRBJ2-5
CDR3 protein: CATSRDQGGGPETQYF
CDR3 DNA: TGTGCCACCAGCAGAGATCAAGGAGGAGGTCCGGAGACCCAGTACTTC

clone size: few
V gene: TRBV7-8
D gene: .
J gene: TRBJ1-4
CDR3 protein: CASSFVEREKLFF
CDR3 DNA: TGTGCCAGCAGCTTCGTTGAGAGGGAAAAACTGTTTTTT

clone size: .
V gene: TRBV28
D gene: .
J gene: TRBJ2-3
CDR3 protein: CASSLGGMGFGSDTQYF
CDR3 DNA: TGTGCCAGCAGTTTGGGCGGGATGGGGTTCGGTTCAGATACGCAGTATTTT

clone size: .
V gene: TRBV27
D gene: .
J gene: TRBJ2-2
CDR3 protein: CASSLYRGGTGELFF
CDR3 DNA: TGTGCCAGCAGTTTATACAGGGGGGGAACCGGGGAGCTGTTTTTT

clone size: .
V gene: TRBV30
D gene: TRBD1
J gene: TRBJ2-7
CDR3 protein: CAWSRQGARNEQYF
CDR3 DNA: TGTGCCTGGAGTAGACAGGGGGCCCGGAACGAGCAGTACTTC

clone size: .
V gene: TRBV7-9
D gene: .
J gene: TRBJ1-1
CDR3 protein: CASSPSPGNTEAFF
CDR3 DNA: TGTGCCAGCAGCCCAAGCCCGGGGAACACTGAAGCTTTCTTT

clone size: .
V gene: TRBV27
D gene: .
J gene: TRBJ1-2
CDR3 protein: CASSLGQNYGYTF
CDR3 DNA: TGTGCCAGCAGTTTAGGACAGAACTATGGCTACACCTTC

clone size: .
V gene: TRBV30
D gene: TRBD1
J gene: TRBJ1-2
CDR3 protein: CASTGGYGYTF
CDR3 DNA: TGTGCCAGCACAGGGGGCTATGGCTACACCTTC